One and the same sample provided the 25 T cell receptor beta chains below, sequenced in a study of regulatory T cells in long-lasting Graves disease. Time point meaning: newly diagnosed GD, antithyroid drugs for less than 3 months. Construction of the TCR library relied on RNA isolated from PBMCs. Libraries of TCR beta came from iRepertoire HTBI primers plus Arm-PCR of CDR3 regions. TCRdb re-analysed the multiplex PCR reads in MiXCR, keeping a single row per CDR3 protein. The sample has around 480,000 distinct CDR3 sequences; 15% to 20% are singletons. These data are also associated with another study on T cells in Graves' hyperthyroidism and ophthalmopathy.

The material sequenced was peripheral blood mononuclear cells (PBMCs), taken at new diagnosis, from a patient treated with antithyroid drugs. All receptors derive from a woman aged 35-65 years with Graves disease.

This clonotype was detected ten times or more. V is TRBV11-1 and J is TRBJ2-7, with D perhaps TRBD1 or TRBD2 (5 bases each). CDR1 is SGHAT, CDR2 FQDESV, per germline (reference sequence). The ends were cut back, 1 base at V and 0 bases at J, with 16 bases in the middle. The CDR3 runs to 17 residues. The CDR3 nucleotides are TGTGCCAGCAGCTTAGGGGGCCGGGACGGAAGCTCCTACGAGCAGTACTTC. It codes for CASSLGGRDGSSYEQYF.

This clonotype was seen ten or more times. CDR3 sequence (DNA): TGTGCCAGCAGCTCTGAGGGGGCGTATGAAAAACTGTTTTTT. Residues: CASSSEGAYEKLFF. The genes are TRBV7-2 and TRBJ1-4; TRBD1 aligns across 7 bases. This CDR3 region has 14 residues. Germline V gene lookup returns CDR1 SGHTA and CDR2 FQGNSA. J gave up 6 bases and V 4 bases, and 5 bases lay outside the gene matches.

V is TRBV28 and J is TRBJ1-5; D gene unclear. V lost 1 base to trimming and J lost 4 bases, with 8 bases between them. There are 14 residues in the CDR3. Germline loops: CDR1 MDHEN, CDR2 SYDVKM. CDR3 amino acids: CASSLYMQNQPQHF. The CDR3, as DNA: TGTGCCAGCAGTTTATATATGCAGAATCAGCCCCAGCATTTT.

At least ten counts were recorded for this clonotype. This chain joins TRBV6-1 and TRBJ1-1; a possible D gene is TRBD1 (6 bases). CDR3 size: 16 residues. Trimming cost V 6 bases and J 1 base, with 18 bases left between them. Germline assignment: CDR1 MNHNS and CDR2 SASEGT. CDR3 in amino acids: CASRDLKGQRNTEAFF. The CDR3 nucleotides read TGTGCCAGCAGAGACCTTAAAGGACAGCGGAACACTGAAGCTTTCTTT.

This chain connects TRBV20-1 to TRBJ2-7; 9 bases fit TRBD2. Unmatched junction bases numbered 13, after V lost 6 bases and J lost 4 bases. CDR1 DFQATT and CDR2 SNEGSKA come from the germline V gene (reference sequence). CDR3 length equals 15 residues. The CDR3 here is CSAPVGLAGLYEQYF. The CDR3 region has the DNA TGCAGTGCCCCCGTGGGGCTAGCGGGGCTGTACGAGCAGTACTTC.

The sample holds many counts of this clonotype. The chain uses TRBV5-5 and TRBJ2-7; D remains unclear. V was clipped by 0 bases and J by 0 bases, with 10 bases between them. The germline V gene has CDR1 SGHKS and CDR2 YYEKEE (reference sequence). The CDR3 is made up of 15 amino acids. The CDR3 reads CASSLGALSSYEQYF. The CDR3 nucleotides read TGTGCCAGCAGCTTGGGCGCACTCAGCTCCTACGAGCAGTACTTC.

Turning to this clonotype: A far larger clone is just one base off, so this is likely a read error. V and J are TRBV27 and TRBJ2-5; unclear D gene. Germline CDR1 reads MNHEY; CDR2 reads SMNVEV (reference sequence). The CDR3 loop spans 15 amino acids. The V gene lost 5 bases and the J gene lost 0 bases, with 13 bases spanning the gap. The CDR3 loop is CASSDSFDYQETQYF. The CDR3 DNA follows: TGTGCCAGCAGTGATTCGTTCGACTACCAAGAGACCCAGTACTTC.

V is TRBV6-1 and J is TRBJ2-5; D remains ambiguous. There are 12 residues in the CDR3. Germline values: CDR1 MNHNS, CDR2 SASEGT. With 6 bases removed from V and 4 bases from J, the gap between germline ends came to 9 bases. CDR3 sequence reads: CASRRTGETQYF. CDR3 DNA: TGTGCCAGCAGACGGACGGGAGAGACCCAGTACTTC.

Comment on this clonotype: The germline gene is not matched at one end of the junction; a read error may be the cause. The V gene is TRBV19, the J gene TRBJ1-1; 7 bases agree with TRBD1. Germline V lookup: CDR1 LNHDA, CDR2 SQIVND (reference sequence). This CDR3 has 17 residues. CDR3 sequence reads: CASSSGTARTMNAEAFF. For the CDR3, the DNA is TGTGCCAGTAGCTCCGGGACAGCGAGAACAATGAACGCTGAAGCTTTCTTT.

Ten or more counts support this clonotype. The chain recombines TRBV27 with TRBJ1-5; 8 bases line up with TRBD1. The germline CDR1 and CDR2 sequences are MNHEY and SMNVEV (reference sequence). The CDR3 has 16 residues. The J segment lost 3 bases and the V segment lost 9 bases, leaving 13 bases of the junction unmatched. CDR3 DNA: TGTGCCAGTCGGCGGAGCGGGACAGGCCCCAATCAGCCCCAGCATTTT. Protein: CASRRSGTGPNQPQHF.

The chain carries TRBV4-1 and TRBJ2-2; 7 bases match TRBD2. Germline V gene sequence: CDR1 MGHRA, CDR2 YSYEKL. The CDR3 has 16 amino acids. Trimming at V came to 2 bases and at J to 2 bases, leaving 5 bases not matched to a gene. CDR3 nucleotides: TGCGCCAGCAGCCAAAAAGCGGGGCCTAACACCGGGGAGCTGTTTTTT. Translating gives CASSQKAGPNTGELFF.

With respect to this clonotype: Because it lacks the conserved phenylalanine or tryptophan at the end, this CDR3 is likely a read error. The rearrangement joins TRBV11-2 to TRBJ2-3; D ambiguous. Per the germline V gene, CDR1 is SGHAT and CDR2 is FQNNGV. The CDR3 loop spans 14 amino acids. V was clipped by 5 bases and J by 2 bases, with 11 bases between them. CDR3 residues: CASSSPRNTDTQYS. As DNA, the CDR3 is TGTGCCAGCAGCAGCCCCAGAAACACAGATACGCAGTATTCT.

Comment on this clonotype: This clone may be a read error of a much larger clone one base away. The chain has TRBV6-1 and TRBJ2-7; 8 bases map to TRBD1. This CDR3 is 14 amino acids long. Per germline, CDR1 MNHNS and CDR2 SASEGT. J gave up 5 bases and V 8 bases, and 11 bases lay outside the gene matches. The CDR3 spells CASCQDRVDDEQYF. In DNA form, the CDR3 reads TGTGCCAGCTGCCAGGACAGGGTTGATGACGAGCAGTACTTC.

The chain recombines TRBV6-1 with TRBJ2-1; TRBD1 agrees at 7 bases. Looked up from germline, CDR1 is MNHNS and CDR2 is SASEGT. The length of the CDR3 is 16 residues. V gave up 1 base and J gave up 1 base; unmatched junction bases: 4. The CDR3: CASSEEDRKSYNEQFF. CDR3 sequence (DNA): TGTGCCAGCAGTGAAGAGGACAGGAAATCCTACAATGAGCAGTTCTTC.

This clonotype came up many times. This chain uses TRBV5-5 with TRBJ1-2; a possible D gene is TRBD1 (5 bases). This CDR3 region has 13 residues. Trimming removed 0 bases at V and 12 bases at J, with 15 bases between. Germline V lookup: CDR1 SGHKS, CDR2 YYEKEE (reference sequence). CDR3 loop: CASSLGDATENTF. The CDR3 DNA reads as TGTGCCAGCAGCTTGGGGGATGCGACAGAGAACACCTTC.

CDR3 bases: TGTGCCAGTAGTGCGCTATTACCCTCTGGAAACACCATATATTTT. This sequence encodes CASSALLPSGNTIYF. The gene calls are TRBV19 and TRBJ1-3; D is unclear. Germline V lookup: CDR1 LNHDA, CDR2 SQIVND (reference sequence). V was pared by 5 bases and J by 0 bases, with 11 bases between. The CDR3 has 15 residues.

This clonotype came up many times. CDR3 bases: TGTGCCAGCAGTGTAGGGACAGGGGGTTTCAACTATGGCTACACCTTC. Amino acid sequence: CASSVGTGGFNYGYTF. The chain carries TRBV28 and TRBJ1-2, with 11 bases aligning to TRBD1. There are 16 residues in the CDR3. Trimming at V came to 5 bases and at J to 2 bases, leaving 7 bases not matched to a gene. Germline V gene lookup returns CDR1 MDHEN and CDR2 SYDVKM.

This clonotype was detected many times. This chain's CDR3 is CASSPTREETQYF. Here the CDR3 DNA reads TGTGCCAGCTCACCCACCCGGGAAGAGACCCAGTACTTC. V and J are TRBV18 and TRBJ2-5; D not certain. Germline assignment: CDR1 KGHSH and CDR2 LQKENI. The CDR3 loop spans 13 amino acids. Trimming removed 3 bases at V and 3 bases at J, with 8 bases between.

The chain has TRBV19 and TRBJ1-6, with 8 positions matching TRBD1. The CDR3 loop spans 15 amino acids. Germline lookup yields CDR1 LNHDA and CDR2 SQIVND (reference sequence). Trimming cost V 4 bases and J 7 bases; bases outside gene matches: 6. DNA of the CDR3: TGTGCCAGTAGTACCTCGACAGGGGAAAATTCACCCCTCCACTTT. This sequence encodes CASSTSTGENSPLHF.

Many counts were recorded for this clonotype. The V call is TRBV2, the J call TRBJ2-7; TRBD1 might be the D (5 bases). Germline V gives CDR1 SNHLY, CDR2 FYNNEI. The CDR3 sequence is 14 residues long. V was shortened by 6 bases and J by 2 bases, with 14 bases between the two germline ends. For the CDR3, the DNA is TGTGCCAGCAGCCAAGGTCAGGGTCCCTACGAGCAGTACTTC. It translates to CASSQGQGPYEQYF.

This clonotype was seen repeatedly, ten times or more. The V and J genes are TRBV13 and TRBJ1-1; TRBD1 agrees at 9 bases. In germline, CDR1 is PRHDT, CDR2 FYEKMQ (reference sequence). The CDR3 extends over 15 amino acids. The trim removed 7 bases at V and 1 base at J, leaving 7 bases unmatched. The CDR3 protein is CASTVQGAWNTEAFF. CDR3 bases: TGTGCCAGCACCGTACAGGGGGCATGGAACACTGAAGCTTTCTTT.

The chain couples TRBV5-6 to TRBJ2-2; D uncertain. V was cut by 4 bases and J by 1 base, with 11 bases left in between. CDR3 length: 15 amino acids. The germline CDR1 and CDR2 sequences are SGHDT and YYEEEE. The CDR3 region is CASSTSTWNTGELFF. DNA for the CDR3: TGTGCCAGCAGCACCTCGACATGGAACACCGGGGAGCTGTTTTTT.

Many counts were recorded for this clonotype. The genes are TRBV12-3 or TRBV12-4 and TRBJ2-1; D is possibly TRBD1 or TRBD2 (5 bases each). Trimming took 5 bases from V and 4 from J, leaving 15 bases between them. There are 15 residues in the CDR3. The CDR3 sequence: CASSLRGDAYNEQFF. In DNA, the CDR3 is TGTGCCAGCAGTCTCCGGGGCGACGCTTACAATGAGCAGTTCTTC.

This clonotype was detected ten times or more. V is TRBV28 and J is TRBJ2-7; D not resolved. The CDR3 spans 15 residues. The ends were cut back, 4 bases at V and 0 bases at J, with 13 bases in the middle. Germline-derived CDR1 and CDR2 are MDHEN and SYDVKM. The CDR3 is CASSSPRAGSYEQYF. The CDR3 nucleotides are TGTGCCAGCAGTTCCCCCCGGGCTGGCTCCTACGAGCAGTACTTC.

This clonotype was detected ten times or more. The gene calls are TRBV2 and TRBJ2-3, with 14 nucleotides matching TRBD2. This CDR3 contains 16 residues. Looked up from germline, CDR1 is SNHLY and CDR2 is FYNNEI. V lost 6 bases and J lost 4; bases outside the gene matches: 6. CDR3 in amino acids: CASSVSGLAGADTQYF. DNA for the CDR3: TGTGCCAGCAGCGTCTCGGGACTAGCGGGGGCAGATACGCAGTATTTT.